This TCR beta chain is drawn from a study of T cells in Graves' hyperthyroidism and ophthalmopathy. The CDR3 regions of TCR beta were amplified from RNA transcripts. HTBI primers were used for first-round RT-PCR of the TCR CDR3. TCRdb processed the multiplex PCR reads anew with MiXCR; each CDR3 protein has one entry. The table lists about half a million distinct CDR3 sequences, approximately 20% of them singletons. This clonotype occurred a few times. V gave up 2 bases and J gave up 4 bases, with 15 bases separating them. CDR1 is SGHDN, CDR2 FVKESK, per germline. The CDR3 extends over 16 amino acids. The sequence came from a man aged 40-50 years with Graves' ophthalmopathy. The sequenced sample consisted of blood. The rearrangement uses TRBV14 and TRBJ2-1; possible D gene TRBD2, 6 bases. As DNA, the CDR3 is TGTGCCAGCAGCCAAATGCCACTAGCAGATTACAATGAGCAGTTCTTC. This translates into CASSQMPLADYNEQFF.